The subject of this entry is one T cell receptor (beta chain). The table came from immunoSEQ multiplex PCR; TCRdb's copy has only in-frame clones and leaves some out. Here the sample spans a few hundred thousand clones, roughly 84% being singletons. Participants' reported clinical history set cohort assignment. Donors in Cohort 3 who had recovered were those with two negative PCRs, healthcare professional clearance, or resolution of their symptoms. These data belong to a study of blood T cell repertoires in COVID-19. Overall study context: Acute and convalescent COVID-19 samples came from the United States, Italy and Spain. PBMCs, B-cell-depleted T cells, or T cells provided the cDNA or gDNA that made up the material.

CDR3 size: 19 residues. V trimming: 6 bases; J trimming: 5 bases; junction bases outside the gene matches: 17. Germline V gene sequence: CDR1 SGHVS, CDR2 FQNEAQ. Sequencing input: PBMCs or T cells enriched from blood (not recorded which). This clonotype originated in a woman between 40 and 50 years old who had recovered from COVID-19. The chain is built from TRBV7-8 and TRBJ2-5; 14 bases fit TRBD2. In nucleotides, the CDR3 is TGTGCCAGCAGACTAAAGAGAGCCGGGACTAGCGGGAGTCGGGAGACCCAGTACTTC. Protein sequence: CASRLKRAGTSGSRETQYF.